The 20 T cell receptor beta chains in this list originate from one sample, sequenced in a study of blood T cell repertoires in COVID-19 (dated by TCRdb to 2018 to 2020). The library was generated by the immunoSEQ multiplex PCR assay. TCRdb mirrors the immuneACCESS table, restricted to in-frame sequences. Some clones are absent from its copies; in checked studies, under half trace to an unresolved V gene, and the reason for the others is unknown. The sample table lists over 65,000 clones, roughly 90% of them with a count of one. Of the sample, less than 1.5% is held by the ten largest clones. Material: peripheral blood. These receptors came from a woman between 55 and 75 years old with acute or convalescent COVID-19.

J is TRBJ1-4 and V is TRBV16; TRBD1 is a possible D gene (6 bases). Germline loops: CDR1 KGHSY, CDR2 FQNENV. The CDR3 consists of 15 residues. V lost 3 bases to trimming and J lost 5 bases, with 13 bases between them. CDR3 sequence: CASSHSGTLNEKLFF. In nucleotides, the CDR3 is TGTGCCAGCAGCCATTCCGGGACACTCAATGAAAAACTGTTTTTT.

This chain joins TRBV28 and TRBJ2-3; D gene uncertain. Germline assignment: CDR1 MDHEN and CDR2 SYDVKM. The CDR3 contains 14 residues. V was pared by 4 bases and J by 4 bases, with 12 bases between. CDR3 loop: CASSSGGVPDTQYF. In nucleotides, the CDR3 is TGTGCCAGCAGTTCCGGTGGAGTGCCAGATACGCAGTATTTT.

V is TRBV10-3 and J is TRBJ1-2; perhaps TRBD1 as D (5 bases). The CDR3 is made up of 12 amino acids. Germline V gives CDR1 ENHRY, CDR2 SYGVKD. Between the trimmed V and J ends, which lost 2 bases and 9 bases, there was a span of 10 bases. CDR3 protein: CAISEIGASYTF. The CDR3 DNA sequence: TGTGCCATCAGTGAGATAGGGGCAAGCTACACCTTC.

Note on this clone: The same CDR3 also results from other DNA sequences found in this sample. The V and J genes are TRBV5-1 and TRBJ1-4, with D unclear. V dropped 0 bases and J dropped 3 bases, with 9 bases sitting between them. The CDR3 length is 15 residues. Germline CDR1 SGHRS, CDR2 YFSETQ. CDR3 in amino acids: CASSLVRGSNEKLFF. DNA for the CDR3: TGCGCCAGCAGCTTGGTCCGGGGATCTAATGAAAAACTGTTTTTT.

V gene TRBV23-1 combines with J gene TRBJ1-1; D gene uncertain. TRBV23-1 has ORF status, its function being uncertain. V was clipped by 10 bases and J by 4 bases, with 10 bases between them. This CDR3 is built from 11 residues. CDR3 DNA sequence: TGCGCCATAAAACGGTGCACTGAAGCTTTCTTT. Translated, it gives CAIKRCTEAFF.

This chain joins TRBV30 and TRBJ1-3; D unclear. The CDR3 has 17 amino acids. Germline V CDR1 and CDR2: GTSNPN, SVGIG (reference sequence). Trimming shortened V by 2 bases and J by 0 bases, and 17 bases separated the two germline ends. Here the CDR3 reads CAWSYPKSFSSGNTIYF. CDR3 in DNA: TGTGCCTGGAGTTATCCTAAGTCGTTTAGCTCTGGAAACACCATATATTTT.

The chain combines TRBV18 with TRBJ1-2; TRBD1 matches at 7 bases. CDR1 is KGHSH, CDR2 LQKENI, per germline. Trimming removed 2 bases from V and 3 bases from J; junction bases left unmatched: 0. The CDR3 is 13 amino acids. The CDR3 protein is CASSPTGDYGYTF. CDR3 nucleotides: TGTGCCAGCTCACCAACAGGGGACTATGGCTACACCTTC.

The chain has TRBV6-5 and TRBJ1-2; 8 bases map to TRBD1. This CDR3 is built from 15 residues. Per the germline V gene, CDR1 is MNHEY and CDR2 is SVGAGI. The V gene end was trimmed by 5 bases and the J gene end by 6 bases; junction bases not matched to a gene: 11. This chain's CDR3 is CASSPRQGSQDGYTF. In nucleotides, the CDR3 is TGTGCCAGCAGTCCGCGACAGGGGAGCCAGGATGGCTACACCTTC.

J is TRBJ2-4 and V is TRBV19; 8 bases match TRBD2. V was pared by 5 bases and J by 8 bases, with 5 bases of the junction left unmatched. The CDR3 spans 13 residues. CDR1 and CDR2 (germline): LNHDA, SQIVND (reference sequence). This CDR3 reads CASSHGGADIQYF. The CDR3 DNA is TGTGCCAGTAGTCACGGGGGGGCGGACATTCAGTACTTC.

The CDR3 sequence is CASSLAGIGYGYTF. CDR3 DNA sequence: TGTGCCAGCAGTTTAGCGGGTATTGGCTATGGCTACACCTTC. V and J are TRBV28 and TRBJ1-2; D is undetermined. This CDR3 is built from 14 residues. V was clipped by 2 bases and J by 4 bases, with 11 bases between them. Per germline, CDR1 MDHEN and CDR2 SYDVKM.

V gene TRBV28 combines with J gene TRBJ1-2; D remains ambiguous. Between the trimmed V and J ends, which lost 8 bases and 8 bases, there was a span of 15 bases. Germline lookup yields CDR1 MDHEN and CDR2 SYDVKM. This CDR3 is 12 amino acids long. CDR3 DNA sequence: TGTGCCAGCCGGTTAATTCCGGGGGGCTACACCTTC. This encodes CASRLIPGGYTF.

With regard to this clone: At one boundary the junction diverges from the germline segment, which might be a read error. The rearrangement uses TRBV2 and TRBJ1-2; D uncertain. In germline, CDR1 is SNHLY, CDR2 FYNNEI. CDR3 length: 12 residues. The CDR3 loop is CASREVNYGYTF. CDR3 DNA sequence: TGTGCCAGCAGGGAAGTAAACTATGGCTACACCTTC.

The rearrangement uses TRBV19 and TRBJ1-4; 9 bases align to TRBD1. Germline V gene data show CDR1 as LNHDA and CDR2 as SQIVND (reference sequence). V lost 7 bases to trimming and J lost 8 bases; unmatched junction nucleotides: 5. There are 13 residues in the CDR3. Here the CDR3 DNA reads TGTGCCAGTAATACAGGGGGCCACGAAAAACTGTTTTTT. It translates to CASNTGGHEKLFF.

This clone appeared a few times. The chain combines TRBV5-4 with TRBJ1-2, with 7 bases aligning to TRBD1. The CDR3 is made up of 15 amino acids. Germline V gene data show CDR1 as SGHNT and CDR2 as YYREEE (reference sequence). After removal of 5 bases from V and 4 bases from J, the junction contained 11 bases not matched to a gene. The CDR3 DNA is TGTGCCAGCAGAGCTTCAGGACAGGACCGCTATGGCTACACCTTC. Translated, it gives CASRASGQDRYGYTF.

The chain's CDR3 is CASSLGGAYGYTF. The CDR3 DNA follows: TGCGCCAGCAGCTTGGGGGGCGCCTATGGCTACACCTTC. V and J are TRBV5-1 and TRBJ1-2, with D possibly TRBD1 on 5 matching bases. The germline V and J ends were trimmed by 0 bases and 4 bases, with 7 bases remaining between them. Germline CDR1 and CDR2: SGHRS and YFSETQ. CDR3 length: 13 amino acids.

This chain links TRBV7-9 with TRBJ1-1; D unresolved. This CDR3 is built from 14 residues. With 3 bases removed from V and 2 bases from J, the gap between germline ends came to 10 bases. Germline V CDR1 and CDR2: SEHNR, FQNEAQ (reference sequence). Here the CDR3 DNA reads TGTGCCAGCAGCTTCGTGGGCCTAAACACTGAAGCTTTCTTT. Translation gives CASSFVGLNTEAFF.

V usage is TRBV6-5 and J usage is TRBJ1-1, with no clear D. The germline V gene has CDR1 MNHEY and CDR2 SVGAGI. Trimming removed 2 bases from V and 1 base from J, with 5 bases in between. The CDR3 runs 13 residues. DNA of the CDR3: TGTGCCAGCAGTTACGGGCGGAACACTGAAGCTTTCTTT. Amino acid sequence: CASSYGRNTEAFF.

CDR3 residues: CASSQGGGQFYNEQFF. CDR3 sequence (DNA): TGTGCCAGCAGCCAAGGAGGCGGACAGTTTTACAATGAGCAGTTCTTC. The rearrangement links TRBV14 to TRBJ2-1; the D gene is possibly TRBD1 (6 bases). This CDR3 has 16 amino acids. Trimming took off 1 base at V and 4 bases at J, with 14 bases between the two ends. CDR1 and CDR2 (germline): SGHDN, FVKESK.

The chain has TRBV9 and TRBJ1-1; the D is unclear. The V and J ends lost 0 bases and 0 bases respectively, with 6 bases between them. Germline CDR1 and CDR2: SGDLS and YYNGEE. The CDR3 length is 14 residues. Here the CDR3 reads CASSVDQLNTEAFF. The CDR3 nucleotides read TGTGCCAGCAGCGTAGATCAGTTGAACACTGAAGCTTTCTTT.

This clone turned up a few times. CDR3 sequence reads: CASRRLGNTEAFF. CDR3 nucleotide sequence: TGTGCCAGCAGGAGGTTAGGGAACACTGAAGCTTTCTTT. V gene TRBV12-3 or TRBV12-4 combines with J gene TRBJ1-1, with D unresolved. V dropped 6 bases and J dropped 1 base, with 9 bases sitting between them. The length of the CDR3 is 13 residues.